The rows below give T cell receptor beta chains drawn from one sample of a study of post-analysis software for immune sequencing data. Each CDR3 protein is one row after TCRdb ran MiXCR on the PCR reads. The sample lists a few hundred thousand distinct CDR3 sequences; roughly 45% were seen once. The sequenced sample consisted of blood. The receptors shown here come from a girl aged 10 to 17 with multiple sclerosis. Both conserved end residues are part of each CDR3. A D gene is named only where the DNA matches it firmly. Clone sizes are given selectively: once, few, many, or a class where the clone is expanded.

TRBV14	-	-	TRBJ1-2	CASSQDWGNPPLGYTF	TGTGCCAGCAGCCAAGATTGGGGGAACCCACCTCTAGGCTACACCTTC
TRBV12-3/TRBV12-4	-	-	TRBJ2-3	CASSYNRHTQYF	TGTGCCAGCAGCTACAATAGACATACGCAGTATTTT
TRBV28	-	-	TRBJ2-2	CASIGSGTENTGELFF	TGTGCCAGCATCGGATCCGGGACGGAGAACACCGGGGAGCTGTTTTTT
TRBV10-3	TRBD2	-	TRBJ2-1	CAISGRLAGYVNEQFF	TGTGCCATCAGTGGGCGACTAGCGGGATATGTGAATGAGCAGTTCTTC
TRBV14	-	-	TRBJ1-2	CASSQARVINYGYTF	TGTGCCAGCAGCCAAGCGCGGGTGATCAACTATGGCTACACCTTC
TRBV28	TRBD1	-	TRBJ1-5	CASIRQGAVNQPQHF	TGTGCCAGCATCCGACAGGGGGCCGTCAATCAGCCCCAGCATTTT
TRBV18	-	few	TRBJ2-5	CASSPPSGGRETQYF	TGTGCCAGCTCACCACCCAGCGGAGGTCGGGAGACCCAGTACTTC
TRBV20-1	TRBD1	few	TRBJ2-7	CSARDRVFYEQYF	TGCAGTGCTCGGGACAGAGTGTTTTACGAGCAGTACTTC
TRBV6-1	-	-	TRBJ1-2	CATLRDYGYTF	TGTGCCACCCTCAGGGACTATGGCTACACCTTC
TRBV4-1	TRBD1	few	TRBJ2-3	CASSHRDRGGTRSGRDTQYF	TGCGCCAGCAGCCACCGGGACAGGGGCGGCACGAGGAGCGGCAGGGATACGCAGTATTTT
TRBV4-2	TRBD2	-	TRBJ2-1	CASSQGLAGGGNEQFF	TGTGCCAGCAGCCAAGGACTAGCGGGAGGTGGCAATGAGCAGTTCTTC
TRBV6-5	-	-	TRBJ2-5	CASTQGRNEQYF	TGTGCTAGCACCCAGGGGCGCAATGAGCAGTACTTC
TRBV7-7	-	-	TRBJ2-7	CASSVALQGSYEQYF	TGTGCTAGCAGCGTAGCCTTACAGGGCTCCTACGAGCAGTACTTC
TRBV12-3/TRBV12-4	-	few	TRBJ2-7	CASSLKAAYEQYF	TGTGCCAGCAGTTTAAAAGCGGCCTACGAGCAGTACTTC
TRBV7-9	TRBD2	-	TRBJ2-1	CASSLIPREVDDEQFF	TGTGCCAGCAGCTTAATCCCCCGGGAGGTTGACGATGAGCAGTTCTTC
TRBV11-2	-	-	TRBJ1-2	CASSLGPQLNYDYTF	TGTGCCAGCAGCTTAGGGCCACAGCTAAACTATGACTACACCTTC
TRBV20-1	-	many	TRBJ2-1	CSARGGSINEQFF	TGCAGTGCTAGAGGGGGGTCAATCAATGAGCAGTTCTTC
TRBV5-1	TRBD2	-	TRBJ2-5	CASSLRGGNQETQYF	TGCGCCAGCAGCCTCCGGGGGGGAAACCAAGAGACCCAGTACTTC
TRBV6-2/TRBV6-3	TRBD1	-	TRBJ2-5	CASSSDRAGTSKTQYF	TGTGCCAGCAGTTCCGACAGGGCCGGAACCTCGAAGACCCAGTACTTC
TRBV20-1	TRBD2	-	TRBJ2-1	CSAAPSGLNEQFF	TGCAGTGCCGCGCCTAGCGGCCTTAATGAGCAGTTCTTC
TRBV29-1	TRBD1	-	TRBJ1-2	CSVGGGGSYGYTF	TGCAGCGTTGGAGGGGGCGGGAGCTATGGCTACACCTTC
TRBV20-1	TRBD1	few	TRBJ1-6	CSATTGDNSPLHF	TGCAGTGCGACGACAGGGGATAATTCACCCCTCCACTTT
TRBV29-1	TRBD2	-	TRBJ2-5	CSVRGGLTETQYF	TGCAGCGTTAGGGGAGGGTTGACAGAGACCCAGTACTTC
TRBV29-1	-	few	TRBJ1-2	CSVGVAGGVTQVFGYTF	TGCAGCGTGGGGGTGGCCGGGGGGGTGACACAGGTTTTTGGCTACACCTTC